This T cell receptor beta chain was obtained from a study of T-cell reconstitution after alpha-beta-depleted transplantation in children. Unique molecular identifiers were incorporated into the prepared TCRbeta library. TCRdb recomputed calls from the PCR reads with MiXCR, one row per CDR3 protein. The sample holds more than 550,000 distinct CDR3 sequences, more than 9% seen once. The CDR3 extends over 17 amino acids. Trimming cost V 4 bases and J 5 bases; bases outside gene matches: 15. CDR1 and CDR2 from the germline V gene are SQVTM and ANQGSEA. This clonotype has a count of ten or more. This TCR derives from a human donor who donated a stem cell graft to a child with acute myeloid leukemia. This specimen consisted of PBMCs from the stem cell graft donor, obtained from the stem cell graft. The chain recombines TRBV29-1 with TRBJ1-4; 8 bases fit TRBD1. As DNA, the CDR3 is TGCAGCGTTGGGGACAGGTTCCCTACTAGGCGGAATGAAAAACTGTTTTTT. This translates into CSVGDRFPTRRNEKLFF.